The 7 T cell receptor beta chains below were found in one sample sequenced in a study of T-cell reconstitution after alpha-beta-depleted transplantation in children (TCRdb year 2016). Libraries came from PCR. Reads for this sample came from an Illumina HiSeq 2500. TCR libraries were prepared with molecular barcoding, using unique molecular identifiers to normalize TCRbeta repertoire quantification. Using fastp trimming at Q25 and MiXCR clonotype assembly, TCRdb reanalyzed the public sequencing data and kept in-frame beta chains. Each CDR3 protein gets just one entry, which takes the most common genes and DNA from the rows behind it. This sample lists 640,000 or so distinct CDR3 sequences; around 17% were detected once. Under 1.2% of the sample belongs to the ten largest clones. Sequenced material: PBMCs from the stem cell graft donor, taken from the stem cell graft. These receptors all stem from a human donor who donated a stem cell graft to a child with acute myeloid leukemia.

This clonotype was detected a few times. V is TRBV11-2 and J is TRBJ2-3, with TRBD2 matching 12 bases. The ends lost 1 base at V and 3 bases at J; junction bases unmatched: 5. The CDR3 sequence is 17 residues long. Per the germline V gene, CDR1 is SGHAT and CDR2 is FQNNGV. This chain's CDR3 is CASSLGLAGGPTDTQYF. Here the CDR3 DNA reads TGTGCCAGCAGCTTAGGTCTAGCGGGGGGGCCGACAGATACGCAGTATTTT.

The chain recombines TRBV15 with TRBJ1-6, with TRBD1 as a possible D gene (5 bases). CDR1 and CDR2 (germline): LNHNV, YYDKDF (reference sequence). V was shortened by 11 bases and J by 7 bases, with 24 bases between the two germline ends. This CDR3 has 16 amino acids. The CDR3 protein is CASSSGTSPKNSPLHF. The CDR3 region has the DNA TGTGCCTCCTCTTCAGGGACCTCTCCCAAGAATTCACCCCTCCACTTT. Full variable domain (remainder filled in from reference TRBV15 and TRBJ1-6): DAMVIQNPRYQVTQFGKPVTLSCSQTLNHNVMYWYQQKSSQAPKLLFHYYDKDFNNEADTPDNFQSRRPNTSFCFLDIRSPGLGDTAMYLCASSSGTSPKNSPLHFGNGTRLTVT.

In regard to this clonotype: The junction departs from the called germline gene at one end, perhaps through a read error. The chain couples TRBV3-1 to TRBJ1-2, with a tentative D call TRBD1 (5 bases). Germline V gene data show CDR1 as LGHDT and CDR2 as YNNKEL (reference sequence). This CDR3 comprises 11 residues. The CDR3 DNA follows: TGTGCCAGCAGCCAAGGGCAGGGACCGAGCTTC. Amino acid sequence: CASSQGQGPSF.

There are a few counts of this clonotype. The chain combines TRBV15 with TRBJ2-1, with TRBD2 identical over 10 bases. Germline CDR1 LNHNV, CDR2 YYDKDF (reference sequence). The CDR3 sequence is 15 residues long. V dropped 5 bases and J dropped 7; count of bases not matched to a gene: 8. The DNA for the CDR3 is TGTGCCACCAGCGATCGAGCGGGGGGGCATAATGAGCAGTTCTTC. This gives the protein CATSDRAGGHNEQFF.

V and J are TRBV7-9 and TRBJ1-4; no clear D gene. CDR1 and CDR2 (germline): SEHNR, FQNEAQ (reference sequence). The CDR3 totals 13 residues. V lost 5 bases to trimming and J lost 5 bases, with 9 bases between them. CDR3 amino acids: CASSPPENEKLFF. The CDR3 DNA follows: TGTGCCAGCAGCCCTCCCGAAAATGAAAAACTGTTTTTT.

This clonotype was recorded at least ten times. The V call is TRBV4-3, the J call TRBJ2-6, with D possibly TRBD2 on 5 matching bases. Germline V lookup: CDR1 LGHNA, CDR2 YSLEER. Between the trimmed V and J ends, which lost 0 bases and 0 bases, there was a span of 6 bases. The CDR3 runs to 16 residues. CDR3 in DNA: TGCGCCAGCAGCCAAGATCGGGGCTCTGGGGCCAACGTCCTGACTTTC. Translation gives CASSQDRGSGANVLTF.

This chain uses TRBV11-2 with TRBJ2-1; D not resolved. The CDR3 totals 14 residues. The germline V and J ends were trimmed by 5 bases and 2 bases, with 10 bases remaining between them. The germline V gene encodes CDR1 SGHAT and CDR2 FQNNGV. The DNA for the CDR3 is TGTGCCAGCAGCCCCCGGGCAGCCTACAATGAGCAGTTCTTC. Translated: CASSPRAAYNEQFF.